Listed here is a single T cell receptor (beta chain). The sample is drawn from a study of blood T cell repertoires in COVID-19. Study-level background: T cells, B-cell-depleted T cells, or PBMCs provided the cDNA or gDNA that served as material.

The CDR3 spans 12 residues. The germline V gene encodes CDR1 SNHLY and CDR2 FYNNEI. V lost 1 base and J 7 bases, leaving 7 bases between the germline ends. As originally analysed: Researchers report that nucleated cell counts were estimated from reference gene primer amplification. Here immunoSEQ multiplex PCR was the method, and the copy in TCRdb shows in-frame clones only, minus some. V and J calls plus clone size are reproduced from that table; the DNA served to infer D and trimming. This sample has roughly 200,000 clones, with around nine tenths found just once. This chain uses TRBV2 with TRBJ2-5, with D possibly TRBD2 on 6 matching bases. The sequenced sample was peripheral blood. The TCR comes from a man between 60 and 75 years old with active or convalescent COVID-19. In DNA form, the CDR3 reads TGTGCCAGCAGTGAAGGGGGGGTGACCCAGTACTTC. Its protein is CASSEGGVTQYF.